The entry below describes one T cell receptor beta chain. The antigen is not known. This sample stems from a study of vaccination and CD4 T cells after COVID-19. Across the whole study: Post-vaccine specimens were obtained a median roughly 70 days after dose two (range 14 to 241).

Study results and limitations: Convalescent patients' clones that were vaccine-specific were spike mono-reactive in 304 of 307 cases.

This CDR3 has 15 amino acids. Germline lookup yields CDR1 SGHVS and CDR2 FNYEAQ. Trimming left V 3 bases short and J 0 bases short, with 10 bases between. The treatment was: roughly ten-day PBMC culture with coronavirus spike peptide pools or control peptides (ViraFEST assay). Negative nucleocapsid antibodies before and after vaccination showed no prior SARS-CoV-2 infection in healthy vaccine recipients. Sequence data for DNA of cultured CD4+ T cells were generated by the Oncomine TCR Beta short-read assay. The template was genomic DNA from cultured CD4+ T cells. TCRdb redid the calling of the PCR reads with MiXCR, one entry per CDR3 protein. Of 20,000 to 30,000 distinct CDR3 sequences in the sample, 67% were seen once.

The source material was CD4+ T cells from blood, cultured in vitro, sampled after SARS-CoV-2 vaccination. The chain joins TRBV7-6 to TRBJ2-3; weak D call: TRBD2 (5 bases). The TCR sequence derives from a human donor who received a COVID-19 vaccine. The CDR3 nucleotides are TGTGCCAGCAGCTTTTCAGGACTGAGCACAGATACGCAGTATTTT. It translates to CASSFSGLSTDTQYF.